This T cell receptor beta chain was found in a study of blood T cells in healthy people across ages. Alongside a J-beta primer mix, a sample-barcoded 5' primer served in a second PCR lasting 7 to 11 cycles. Unique molecular identifiers of 12 random nucleotides labeled each cDNA. Per-sample output comprised a minimum of 3 million paired-end reads containing CDR3. In TCRdb, the 5' RACE reads were re-called with MiXCR into one record per CDR3 protein. This table holds some 1.8 million distinct CDR3 sequences, roughly two fifths found once. Isolation per sample recovered at least 7 million PBMCs. The sample was blood. The TCR sequence derives from a human donor in good health.

CDR3 protein: CASSQDPQDRLAKFF. CDR3 DNA sequence: TGCGCCAGCAGCCAAGATCCGCAGGATCGACTAGCGAAGTTCTTC. This rearrangement joins TRBV4-3 to TRBJ2-1; 8 bases fit TRBD2. This CDR3 spans 15 amino acids. CDR1 is LGHNA, CDR2 YSLEER, per germline. V shed 0 bases and J 14 bases; nucleotides not matched to a gene: 12.